The T cell receptor beta chain described here comes from a study of blood T cell repertoires in COVID-19. Study at large: The United States, Italy and Spain provided the acute and convalescent COVID-19 samples. The analysed material was cDNA or gDNA that came from T cells, B-cell-depleted T cells, or PBMCs.

Donors in Cohort 3 who had recovered were those with two negative PCRs, healthcare professional clearance, or resolution of their symptoms. In the authors' methods: Scientists estimated how many nucleated cells there were by amplifying reference gene primers. Measured with immunoSEQ multiplex PCR; TCRdb has only the in-frame clones, and not every one. The V and J calls and clone size are taken from that table; D and trimming were inferred from the DNA. The repertoire holds roughly 300,000 clones, with approximately 90% as singletons. This clonotype was sampled from a man aged 30 to 45 who had recovered from COVID-19. The sequenced sample consisted of PBMCs or T cells enriched from blood (not recorded which).

The CDR3 here is CASIPGEGYSSPLHF. CDR3 DNA sequence: TGTGCCAGCATTCCAGGGGAGGGGTACTCCTCACCCCTCCACTTT. The chain joins TRBV28 to TRBJ1-6, with D perhaps matching TRBD1 (6 bases). The V end lost 7 bases, the J end lost 10 bases, and 20 bases lay between the germline ends. This CDR3 region has 15 residues. Germline loops: CDR1 MDHEN, CDR2 SYDVKM. Full variable domain (rest looked up from reference TRBV28 and TRBJ1-6): DVKVTQSSRYLVKRTGEKVFLECVQDMDHENMFWYRQDPGLGLRLIYFSYDVKMKEKGDIPEGYSVSREKKERFSLILESASTNQTSMYLCASIPGEGYSSPLHFGNGTRLTVT.